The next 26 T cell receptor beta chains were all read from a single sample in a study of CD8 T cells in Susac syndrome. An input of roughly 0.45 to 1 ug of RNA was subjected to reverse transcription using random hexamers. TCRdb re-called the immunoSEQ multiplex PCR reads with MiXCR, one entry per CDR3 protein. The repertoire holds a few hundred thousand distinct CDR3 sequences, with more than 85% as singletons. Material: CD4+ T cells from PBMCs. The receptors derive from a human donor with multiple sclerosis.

This CDR3 reads CATSDSNRNYGYTF. CDR3 nucleotide sequence: TGTGCCACCAGTGATTCAAACAGGAACTATGGCTACACCTTC. The chain carries TRBV24-1 and TRBJ1-2; the D gene is possibly TRBD1 (5 bases). The germline V gene has CDR1 KGHDR and CDR2 SFDVKD. V was cut by 2 bases and J by 2 bases, with 8 bases left in between. CDR3 length equals 14 residues.

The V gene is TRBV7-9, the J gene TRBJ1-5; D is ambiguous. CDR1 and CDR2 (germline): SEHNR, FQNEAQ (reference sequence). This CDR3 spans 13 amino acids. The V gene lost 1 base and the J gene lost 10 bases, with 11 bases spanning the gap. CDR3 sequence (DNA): TGTGCCAGCAGCTTAGAATTCGGGGTACCCCAGCATTTT. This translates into CASSLEFGVPQHF.

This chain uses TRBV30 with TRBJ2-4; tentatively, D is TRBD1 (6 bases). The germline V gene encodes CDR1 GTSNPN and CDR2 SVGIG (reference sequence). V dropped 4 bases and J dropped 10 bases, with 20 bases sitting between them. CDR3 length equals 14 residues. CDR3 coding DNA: TGTGCCTGGACCCCGACAGGCTCAAAGGGGATTCAGTACTTC. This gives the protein CAWTPTGSKGIQYF. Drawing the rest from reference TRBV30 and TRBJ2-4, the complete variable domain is SQTIHQWPATLVQPVGSPLSLECTVEGTSNPNLYWYRQAAGRGLQLLFYSVGIGQISSEVPQNLSASRPQDRQFILSSKKLLLSDSGFYLCAWTPTGSKGIQYFGAGTRLSVL.

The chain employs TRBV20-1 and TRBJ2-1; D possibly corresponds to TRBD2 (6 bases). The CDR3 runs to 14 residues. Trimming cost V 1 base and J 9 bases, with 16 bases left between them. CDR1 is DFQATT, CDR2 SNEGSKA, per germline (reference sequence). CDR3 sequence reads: CSARGGRLGSEQFF. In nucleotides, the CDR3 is TGCAGTGCTAGAGGGGGTAGACTAGGTAGTGAGCAGTTCTTC.

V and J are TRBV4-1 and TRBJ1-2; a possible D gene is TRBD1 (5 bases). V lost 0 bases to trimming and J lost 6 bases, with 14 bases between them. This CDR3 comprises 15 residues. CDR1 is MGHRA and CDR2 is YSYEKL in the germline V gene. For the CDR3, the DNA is TGCGCCAGCAGCCAAGATATGGCAGGGAGGGATGGCTACACCTTC. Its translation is CASSQDMAGRDGYTF.

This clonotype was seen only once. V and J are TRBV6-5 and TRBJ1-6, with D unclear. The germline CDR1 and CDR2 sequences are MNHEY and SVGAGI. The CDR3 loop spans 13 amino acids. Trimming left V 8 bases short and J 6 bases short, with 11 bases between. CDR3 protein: CASGRASNSPLHF. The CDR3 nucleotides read TGTGCCAGCGGTAGGGCGTCTAATTCACCCCTCCACTTT.

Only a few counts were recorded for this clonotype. The CDR3 loop is CASGAGYEQYF. For the CDR3, the DNA is TGTGCCAGCGGCGCGGGATACGAGCAGTACTTC. The rearrangement joins TRBV6-6 to TRBJ2-7; D perhaps matches TRBD2 (6 bases). The CDR3 length is 11 residues. Deletions cut 8 bases from V and 4 bases from J, with 9 bases between. Germline assignment: CDR1 MNHNY and CDR2 SVGAGI (reference sequence).

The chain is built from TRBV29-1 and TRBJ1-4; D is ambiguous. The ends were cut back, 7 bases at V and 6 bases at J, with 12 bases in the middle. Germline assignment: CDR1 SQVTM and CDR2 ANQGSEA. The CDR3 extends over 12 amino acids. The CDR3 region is CSARESDEKLFF. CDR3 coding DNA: TGCAGCGCCCGGGAGTCTGATGAAAAACTGTTTTTT.

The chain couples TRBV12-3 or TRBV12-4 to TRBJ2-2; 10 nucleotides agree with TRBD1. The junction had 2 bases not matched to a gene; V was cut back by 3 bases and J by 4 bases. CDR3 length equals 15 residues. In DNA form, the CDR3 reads TGTGCCAGCAGTTTGCGGACAGGGGGCACCGGGGAGCTGTTTTTT. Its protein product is CASSLRTGGTGELFF.

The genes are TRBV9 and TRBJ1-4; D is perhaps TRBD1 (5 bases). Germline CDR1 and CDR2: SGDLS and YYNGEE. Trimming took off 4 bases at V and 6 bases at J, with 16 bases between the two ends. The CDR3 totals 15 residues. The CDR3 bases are TGTGCCAGCAGCCCCCTATCGGGGGAATATGAAAAACTGTTTTTT. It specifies CASSPLSGEYEKLFF.

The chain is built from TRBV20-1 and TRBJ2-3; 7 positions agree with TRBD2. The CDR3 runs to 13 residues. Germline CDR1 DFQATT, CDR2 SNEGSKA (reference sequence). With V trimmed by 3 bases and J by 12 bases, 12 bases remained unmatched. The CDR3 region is CSASNQAGTSQYF. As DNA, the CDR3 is TGCAGTGCTAGTAACCAAGCGGGGACCTCTCAGTATTTT.

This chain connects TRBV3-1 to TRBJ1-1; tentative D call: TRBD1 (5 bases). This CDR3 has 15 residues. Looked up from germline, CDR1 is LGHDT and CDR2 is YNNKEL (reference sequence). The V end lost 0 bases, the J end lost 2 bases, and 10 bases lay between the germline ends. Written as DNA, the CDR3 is TGTGCCAGCAGCCAAGATGTGCGGGACAACACTGAAGCTTTCTTT. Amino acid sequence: CASSQDVRDNTEAFF.

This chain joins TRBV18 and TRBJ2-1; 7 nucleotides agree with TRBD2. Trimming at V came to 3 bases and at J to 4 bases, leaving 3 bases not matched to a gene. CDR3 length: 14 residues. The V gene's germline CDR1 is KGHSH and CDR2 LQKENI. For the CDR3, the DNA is TGTGCCAGCTCACCCGGGGGGAGTTACAATGAGCAGTTCTTC. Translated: CASSPGGSYNEQFF.

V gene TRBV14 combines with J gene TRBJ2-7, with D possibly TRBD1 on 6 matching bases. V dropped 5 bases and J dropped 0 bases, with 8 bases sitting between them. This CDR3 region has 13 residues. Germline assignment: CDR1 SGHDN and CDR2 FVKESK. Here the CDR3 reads CASSRDISYEQYF. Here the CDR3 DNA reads TGTGCCAGCAGCAGGGACATCTCCTACGAGCAGTACTTC.

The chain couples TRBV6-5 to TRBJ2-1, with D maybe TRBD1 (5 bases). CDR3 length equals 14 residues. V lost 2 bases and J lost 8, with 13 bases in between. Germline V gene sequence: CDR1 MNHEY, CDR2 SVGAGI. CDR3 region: CASSYGRARDEQFF. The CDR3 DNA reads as TGTGCCAGCAGTTACGGCAGGGCTAGAGATGAGCAGTTCTTC.

The CDR3 DNA sequence: TGCAGTGCTAGAGGAGCCAATCAGCCCCAGCATTTT. This codes for CSARGANQPQHF. The rearrangement uses TRBV20-1 and TRBJ1-5; D not certain. With 1 base removed from V and 3 bases from J, the gap between germline ends came to 4 bases. This CDR3 comprises 12 residues. CDR1 is DFQATT and CDR2 is SNEGSKA in the germline V gene (reference sequence).

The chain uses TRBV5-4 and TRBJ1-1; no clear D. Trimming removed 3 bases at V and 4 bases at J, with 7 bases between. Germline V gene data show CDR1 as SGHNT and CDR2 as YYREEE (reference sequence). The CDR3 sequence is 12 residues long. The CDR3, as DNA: TGTGCCAGCAGCTATCGCTCCACTGAAGCTTTCTTT. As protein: CASSYRSTEAFF.

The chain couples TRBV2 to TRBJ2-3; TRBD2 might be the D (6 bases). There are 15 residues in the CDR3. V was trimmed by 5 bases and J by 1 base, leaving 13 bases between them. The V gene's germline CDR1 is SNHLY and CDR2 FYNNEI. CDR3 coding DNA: TGTGCCAGCAGTCCTCGAACGGGAGGCACAGATACGCAGTATTTT. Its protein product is CASSPRTGGTDTQYF.

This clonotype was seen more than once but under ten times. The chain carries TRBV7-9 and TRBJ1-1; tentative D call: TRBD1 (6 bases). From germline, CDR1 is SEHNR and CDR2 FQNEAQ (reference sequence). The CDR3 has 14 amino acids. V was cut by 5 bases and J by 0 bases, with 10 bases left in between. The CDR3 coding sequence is TGTGCCAGCAGCCCCAGGGGTATGAACACTGAAGCTTTCTTT. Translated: CASSPRGMNTEAFF.

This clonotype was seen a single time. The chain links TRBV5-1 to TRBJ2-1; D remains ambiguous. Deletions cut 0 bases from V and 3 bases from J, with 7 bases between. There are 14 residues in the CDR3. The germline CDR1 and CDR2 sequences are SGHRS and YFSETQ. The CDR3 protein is CASSLEADYNEQFF. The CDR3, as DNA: TGCGCCAGCAGCTTGGAGGCCGACTACAATGAGCAGTTCTTC.

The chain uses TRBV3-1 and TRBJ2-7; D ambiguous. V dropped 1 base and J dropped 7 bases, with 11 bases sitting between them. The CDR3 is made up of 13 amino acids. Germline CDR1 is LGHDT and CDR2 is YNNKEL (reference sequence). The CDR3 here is CASSQGPSEEQYV. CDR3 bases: TGTGCCAGCAGCCAAGGCCCCAGTGAGGAGCAGTACGTC.

This chain's CDR3 is CATSGSREDTQYF. The CDR3 nucleotides read TGTGCCACCAGCGGATCCCGGGAAGATACGCAGTATTTT. The rearrangement uses TRBV15 and TRBJ2-3; the D gene is possibly TRBD2 (5 bases). Trimming left V 5 bases short and J 5 bases short, with 11 bases between. The CDR3 sequence is 13 residues long. Germline CDR1 and CDR2: LNHNV and YYDKDF (reference sequence). The variable domain in full, with the rest retrieved from reference TRBV15 and TRBJ2-3, is DAMVIQNPRYQVTQFGKPVTLSCSQTLNHNVMYWYQQKSSQAPKLLFHYYDKDFNNEADTPDNFQSRRPNTSFCFLDIRSPGLGDTAMYLCATSGSREDTQYFGPGTRLTVL.

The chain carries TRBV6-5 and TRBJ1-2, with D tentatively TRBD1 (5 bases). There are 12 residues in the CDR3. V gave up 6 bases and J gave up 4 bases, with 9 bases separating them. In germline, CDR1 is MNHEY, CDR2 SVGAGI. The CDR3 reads CASSNGGYGYTF. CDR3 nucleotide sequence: TGTGCCAGCAGCAACGGGGGCTATGGCTACACCTTC.

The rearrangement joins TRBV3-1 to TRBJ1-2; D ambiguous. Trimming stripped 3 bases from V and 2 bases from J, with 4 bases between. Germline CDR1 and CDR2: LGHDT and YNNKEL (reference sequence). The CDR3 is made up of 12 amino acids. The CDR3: CASSQENYGYTF. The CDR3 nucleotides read TGTGCCAGCAGCCAGGAGAACTATGGCTACACCTTC.

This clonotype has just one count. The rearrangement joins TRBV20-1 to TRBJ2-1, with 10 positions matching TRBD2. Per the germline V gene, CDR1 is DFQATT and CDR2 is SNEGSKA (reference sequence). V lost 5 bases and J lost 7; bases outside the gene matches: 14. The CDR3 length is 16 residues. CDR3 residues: CSAPGGAGGQGNEQFF. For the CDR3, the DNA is TGCAGTGCTCCCGGGGGAGCGGGGGGGCAGGGTAATGAGCAGTTCTTC.

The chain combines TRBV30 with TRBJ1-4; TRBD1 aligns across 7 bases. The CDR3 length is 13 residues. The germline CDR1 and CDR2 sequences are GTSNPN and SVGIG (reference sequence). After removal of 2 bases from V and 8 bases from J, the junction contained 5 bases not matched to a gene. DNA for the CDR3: TGTGCCTGGAGTCAGGGGGGTAACGAAAAACTGTTTTTT. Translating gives CAWSQGGNEKLFF.